The 21 T cell receptor beta chains below come from one sample, sequenced in a study of blood T cells in healthy people across ages. PCR was performed a second time for about 7 to 12 cycles using a sample-barcoded 5' primer and a J-beta primer mix. MiXCR, run by TCRdb on the 5' RACE reads, gives a single entry per CDR3 protein. Of some 760,000 distinct CDR3 sequences detected, 20% to 25% appear once; the ten largest clones hold under 4%. These records were also assigned to another study, of T cells of mothers and their children.

Sequencing was done on a sample of blood. The receptors stem from a boy aged 5-17 years in good health.

In its sample, this clonotype was seen a few times. The J gene is TRBJ1-1, the V gene TRBV20-1; D gene uncertain. The CDR3 has 12 amino acids. Germline-derived CDR1 and CDR2 are DFQATT and SNEGSKA (reference sequence). With 5 bases removed from V and 1 base from J, the gap between germline ends came to 8 bases. This chain's CDR3 is CSAVPWNTEAFF. As DNA, the CDR3 is TGCAGTGCTGTCCCATGGAACACTGAAGCTTTCTTT.

This clonotype was detected a few times. The chain joins TRBV6-1 to TRBJ2-1; unclear D gene. The germline V gene encodes CDR1 MNHNS and CDR2 SASEGT. Trimming shortened V by 1 base and J by 0 bases, and 10 bases separated the two germline ends. This CDR3 is 16 amino acids long. CDR3 bases: TGTGCCAGCAGTGAAGTTTTACGGAACTCCTACAATGAGCAGTTCTTC. Translating it yields CASSEVLRNSYNEQFF.

The J gene is TRBJ2-3, the V gene TRBV7-2, with D perhaps matching TRBD2 (5 bases). V was clipped by 1 base and J by 7 bases, with 12 bases between them. This CDR3 has 14 amino acids. Germline CDR1 is SGHTA and CDR2 is FQGNSA. CDR3: CASSLVLATNTQYF. The CDR3 nucleotides read TGTGCCAGCAGCTTAGTGCTAGCCACTAATACGCAGTATTTT.

The V gene is TRBV5-1, the J gene TRBJ2-1; D possibly matches TRBD1 or TRBD2 (5 bases each). Germline V CDR1 and CDR2: SGHRS, YFSETQ. The CDR3 loop spans 14 amino acids. V was cut by 10 bases and J by 0 bases, with 14 bases left in between. The CDR3 loop is CAGRGTNSYNEQFF. DNA of the CDR3: TGCGCCGGCCGAGGGACCAACTCCTACAATGAGCAGTTCTTC.

The chain uses TRBV28 and TRBJ2-7, with 11 bases that match TRBD1. Germline CDR1 reads MDHEN; CDR2 reads SYDVKM. The CDR3 runs to 16 residues. The ends lost 4 bases at V and 0 bases at J; junction bases unmatched: 5. Here the CDR3 DNA reads TGTGCCAGCAGTTCATCCGGGACAGGGGGCTCCTACGAGCAGTACTTC. Its translation: CASSSSGTGGSYEQYF.

This chain links TRBV9 with TRBJ1-1, with no clear D. V lost 0 bases and J 1 base, leaving 10 bases between the germline ends. The CDR3 consists of 15 residues. CDR1 is SGDLS and CDR2 is YYNGEE in the germline V gene. The CDR3: CASSVGVFWNTEAFF. CDR3 sequence (DNA): TGTGCCAGCAGCGTAGGGGTATTTTGGAACACTGAAGCTTTCTTT.

This clonotype has only a few counts. The chain carries TRBV2 and TRBJ2-5, with TRBD1 matching 7 bases. The J call may be mistaken, given a closer DNA end match to TRBJ2-7. The CDR3 sequence is 14 residues long. From germline, CDR1 is SNHLY and CDR2 FYNNEI. This CDR3 is CASSEGDSLYEQYF. The CDR3 DNA reads as TGTGCCAGCAGCGAGGGGGACAGCCTCTACGAGCAGTACTTC.

The genes are TRBV11-2 and TRBJ2-3, with D hard to call. From germline, CDR1 is SGHAT and CDR2 FQNNGV. This CDR3 is built from 17 residues. The V end was cut by 0 bases, the J end by 7 bases, with 20 bases between. This CDR3 is CASSLDFGRRTSNTQYF. Here the CDR3 DNA reads TGTGCCAGCAGCTTAGATTTCGGCAGGAGAACTTCAAATACGCAGTATTTT.

The rearrangement links TRBV29-1 to TRBJ2-6; tentative D call: TRBD1 (7 bases). The ends were cut back, 6 bases at V and 3 bases at J, with 15 bases in the middle. The CDR3 is 15 residues long. Germline assignment: CDR1 SQVTM and CDR2 ANQGSEA. The CDR3 DNA sequence: TGCAGCGTGCGCGGGACAGCAAATGGGGCCAACGTCCTGACTTTC. This codes for CSVRGTANGANVLTF.

The chain joins TRBV14 to TRBJ2-7; possibly TRBD1 for D (6 bases). This CDR3 spans 15 amino acids. V was pared by 3 bases and J by 1 base, with 13 bases between. Germline V gene data show CDR1 as SGHDN and CDR2 as FVKESK. CDR3 sequence: CASSHKVGQSYEQYF. CDR3 sequence (DNA): TGTGCCAGCAGCCATAAGGTTGGACAGTCCTACGAGCAGTACTTC.

This clonotype was seen more than once but under ten times. The chain uses TRBV15 and TRBJ2-7; D is uncertain. V lost 5 bases to trimming and J lost 2 bases, with 16 bases between them. Germline V gene data show CDR1 as LNHNV and CDR2 as YYDKDF (reference sequence). There are 15 residues in the CDR3. The CDR3 sequence is CATSPSSGPTYEQYF. The CDR3 DNA is TGTGCCACCAGCCCAAGCTCAGGACCTACCTACGAGCAGTACTTC.

This clonotype has only a few counts. CDR3 protein: CASSTGGPTLSTDTQYF. CDR3 nucleotide sequence: TGTGCCAGCAGTACGGGGGGTCCGACACTCAGCACAGATACGCAGTATTTT. The V and J genes are TRBV6-1 and TRBJ2-3; TRBD2 matches at 7 bases. Germline loops: CDR1 MNHNS, CDR2 SASEGT. V shed 5 bases and J 0 bases; nucleotides not matched to a gene: 11. This CDR3 has 17 amino acids.

This clonotype was found a few times. A much larger clone differs by one base, so this may be a read error. The CDR3 loop reads CASSRNSGGQETQSF. In DNA form, the CDR3 reads TGTGCCAGCAGCCGAAATAGCGGGGGCCAAGAGACCCAGTCCTTC. The V call is TRBV11-1, the J call TRBJ2-5; 9 bases are a match to TRBD2. This CDR3 is built from 15 residues. CDR1 is SGHAT, CDR2 FQDESV, per germline (reference sequence). The full variable domain, with the rest looked up from reference TRBV11-1 and TRBJ2-5, is EAEVAQSPRYKITEKSQAVAFWCDPISGHATLYWYRQILGQGPELLVQFQDESVVDDSQLPKDRFSAERLKGVDSTLKIQPAELGDSAMYLCASSRNSGGQETQSFGPGTRLLVL.

A few counts support this clonotype. The chain has TRBV25-1 and TRBJ2-3, with D uncertain. CDR1 and CDR2 from the germline V gene are MGHDK and SYGVNS. The CDR3 loop spans 12 amino acids. Trimming left V 7 bases short and J 3 bases short, with 8 bases between. For the CDR3, the DNA is TGTGCCAGCACCCCAGGAACAGATACGCAGTATTTT. Residues: CASTPGTDTQYF.

The V gene is TRBV29-1, the J gene TRBJ1-2, with D perhaps TRBD1 (5 bases). Germline V gives CDR1 SQVTM, CDR2 ANQGSEA. The CDR3 covers 11 residues. The V gene lost 5 bases and the J gene lost 5 bases, with 9 bases spanning the gap. The CDR3 loop is CSVSRTYGYTF. The CDR3 nucleotides read TGCAGCGTTTCTCGGACATATGGCTACACCTTC.

V is TRBV19 and J is TRBJ1-1; 7 nucleotides agree with TRBD1. With 5 bases clipped from V and 5 bases from J, the junction kept 8 bases outside the gene matches. This CDR3 is built from 14 residues. In germline, CDR1 is LNHDA, CDR2 SQIVND (reference sequence). DNA for the CDR3: TGTGCCAGTAGTGTCAGCCCGACAGGGACTGAAGCTTTCTTT. Translating gives CASSVSPTGTEAFF.

A few counts support this clonotype. The limits of the CDR3 on the DNA are not certain, so only TCRdb's listed CDR3 is given. The J gene is TRBJ2-7, the V gene TRBV27; the table's D call of TRBD1 was not tested on the DNA. From germline, CDR1 is MNHEY and CDR2 SMNVEV (reference sequence). The CDR3 is made up of 13 amino acids, end residues included. This CDR3 is CASSFGPGLEQYF.

The chain links TRBV20-1 to TRBJ2-3; unclear D gene. Germline V lookup: CDR1 DFQATT, CDR2 SNEGSKA (reference sequence). This CDR3 contains 16 residues. Deletions cut 6 bases from V and 2 bases from J, with 21 bases between. CDR3 sequence: CSARPLWLVPTDTQYF. The DNA for the CDR3 is TGCAGTGCCAGACCATTGTGGCTAGTCCCCACAGATACGCAGTATTTT.

This clonotype turned up a few times. V and J are TRBV7-3 and TRBJ2-6, with 11 nucleotides matching TRBD1. CDR1 and CDR2 (germline): SGHTA, FQGTGA. CDR3 length: 18 amino acids. V lost 2 bases to trimming and J lost 1 base; unmatched junction nucleotides: 4. The CDR3 DNA reads TGTGCCAGCAGCTTACTGGGACAGGGGGGATCTGGGGCCAACGTCCTGACTTTC. Translation: CASSLLGQGGSGANVLTF.

A remark on this clonotype: The junction differs from germline at one of its ends, possibly a read error. The V and J genes are TRBV27 and TRBJ2-2; either TRBD1 or TRBD2 may fit D (5 bases each). The CDR3 loop spans 14 amino acids. Germline CDR1 reads MNHEY; CDR2 reads SMNVEV (reference sequence). The CDR3 bases are TGTGGCAGCAGCGTCTTCCGGGGCTACGGGGAGCTGTTTTTT. This encodes CGSSVFRGYGELFF.

This clonotype was seen a few times. The rearrangement joins TRBV6-6 to TRBJ1-6; tentatively, D is TRBD1 (6 bases). V was clipped by 8 bases and J by 7 bases, with 18 bases between them. The CDR3 consists of 15 residues. Germline lookup yields CDR1 MNHNY and CDR2 SVGAGI (reference sequence). DNA of the CDR3: TGTGCCAGCGGTAAACAGGGCCCCCTAAATTCACCCCTCCACTTT. This sequence encodes CASGKQGPLNSPLHF.